This TCR beta chain was captured in a study of cytomegalovirus exposure and HLA in healthy donors. On the study more broadly: Clustering assigned about 79% of the roughly 430 genotyped donors to the Caucasian-associated ancestry cluster.

PCR primers comprised 60 Vbeta and 13 Jbeta primers. In the study's own analysis: As a later analysis found, there were 80 million or so unique TCR beta chains, of which some 9.9 million were shared. Libraries were prepared by immunoSEQ multiplex PCR; TCRdb keeps only in-frame clonotypes and omits some of them. For V, J and clone size, that table is used; D and trimming come from the DNA. The table includes around 84,000 clones, approximately 79% detected once. A note on this clone: What it binds is not known.

General study findings and limits: It emerged from a later analysis that several of the most significant clusters appeared to be linked to common viral pathogens. The number of N-insertions in an Asian-associated ancestry cluster was reportedly below the approximately 690-donor mean in a later analysis.

Germline V gene lookup returns CDR1 SGHDT and CDR2 YYEEEE. This CDR3 is built from 13 residues. The V end lost 0 bases, the J end lost 8 bases, and 10 bases lay between the germline ends. The sequence came from a human donor in good health. Sample: PBMCs. The rearrangement links TRBV5-6 to TRBJ2-3; D is possibly TRBD2 (5 bases). CDR3 sequence: CASSLGAAGTQYF. CDR3 sequence (DNA): TGTGCCAGCAGCTTGGGGGCCGCGGGTACGCAGTATTTT. Drawing the rest from reference TRBV5-6 and TRBJ2-3, the complete variable domain is DAGVTQSPTHLIKTRGQQVTLRCSPKSGHDTVSWYQQALGQGPQFIFQYYEEEERQRGNFPDRFSGHQFPNYSSELNVNALLLGDSALYLCASSLGAAGTQYFGPGTRLTVL.